This T cell receptor (beta chain) was identified during a study of CD8 T cells in Susac syndrome. Sequencing of TCR beta was undertaken in CD8+ and CD4+ T cells derived from blood. Included as multiple sclerosis controls were treatment-naive patients who had stable or active relapsing-remitting disease. Negative isolation was applied to CD8+ and CD4+ T cells, and FACS enrichment was applied to TEMRA cells. CDR1 and CDR2 (germline): MGHRA, YSYEKL. Trimming removed 3 bases from V and 0 bases from J, with 8 bases in between. This CDR3 contains 15 residues. Random hexamers served to reverse transcribe roughly 0.5 to 1 ug RNA. TCR beta CDR3 was amplified by immunoSEQ multiplex PCR. This amplification extended across 54 Vbeta and 13 Jbeta segments. Each CDR3 protein gets one entry after TCRdb re-called the immunoSEQ multiplex PCR reads with MiXCR. Of approximately 120,000 distinct CDR3 sequences in the sample, approximately 90% were seen once.

The chain carries TRBV4-1 and TRBJ2-2; maybe TRBD1 (5 bases). This clonotype was sampled from a human donor with multiple sclerosis. The sequencing sample was made of CD8+ T cells from PBMCs. The CDR3 sequence is CASSQGRSNTGELFF. The CDR3 DNA follows: TGCGCCAGCAGCCAGGGGCGATCGAACACCGGGGAGCTGTTTTTT.